This entry features one TCR beta chain sequence. This specimen comes from a study of blood T cell repertoires in COVID-19. V lost 1 base, J lost 0 bases, and 2 bases stayed unmatched. The CDR3 has 16 residues. CDR1 and CDR2 (germline): SEHNR, FQNEAQ (reference sequence). Using immunoSEQ multiplex PCR, the repertoire was profiled, and TCRdb retains in-frame clones only, with some absent. Of roughly 200,000 clones listed, 86% are singletons. This clonotype originated in a woman aged 25-40 years with active or convalescent COVID-19. The V gene is TRBV7-9, the J gene TRBJ2-2; 7 bases are a match to TRBD2. The sequencing sample was made of peripheral blood. Written as DNA, the CDR3 is TGTGCCAGCAGCTTAGGGCGGGAGACGAACACCGGGGAGCTGTTTTTT. Amino acids: CASSLGRETNTGELFF.